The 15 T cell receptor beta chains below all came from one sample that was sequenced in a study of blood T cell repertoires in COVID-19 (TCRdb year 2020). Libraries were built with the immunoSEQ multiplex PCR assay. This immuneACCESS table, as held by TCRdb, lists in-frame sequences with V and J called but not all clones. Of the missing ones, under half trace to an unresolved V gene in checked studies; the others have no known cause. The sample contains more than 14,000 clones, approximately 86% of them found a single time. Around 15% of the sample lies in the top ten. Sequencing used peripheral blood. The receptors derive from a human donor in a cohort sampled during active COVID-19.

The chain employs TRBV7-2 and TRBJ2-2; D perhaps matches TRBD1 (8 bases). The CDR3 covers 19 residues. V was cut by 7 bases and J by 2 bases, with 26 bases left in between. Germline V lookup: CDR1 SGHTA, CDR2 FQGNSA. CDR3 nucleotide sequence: TGTGCCAGCACCAGGGGGCAGGGAGGGAGGTCAAGCAACACCGGGGAGCTGTTTTTT. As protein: CASTRGQGGRSSNTGELFF. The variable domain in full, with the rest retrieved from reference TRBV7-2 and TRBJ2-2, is GAGVSQSPSNKVTEKGKDVELRCDPISGHTALYWYRQSLGQGLEFLIYFQGNSAPDKSGLPSDRFSAERTGGSVSTLTIQRTQQEDSAVYLCASTRGQGGRSSNTGELFFGEGSRLTVL.

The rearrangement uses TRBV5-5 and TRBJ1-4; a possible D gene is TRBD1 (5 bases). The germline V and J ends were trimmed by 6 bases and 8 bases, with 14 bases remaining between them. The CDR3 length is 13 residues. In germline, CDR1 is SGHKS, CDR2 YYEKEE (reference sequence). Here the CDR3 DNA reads TGTGCCAGCACCTTCGACAGTTGGGAAAAACTGTTTTTT. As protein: CASTFDSWEKLFF. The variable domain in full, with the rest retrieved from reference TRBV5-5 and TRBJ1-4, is DAGVTQSPTHLIKTRGQQVTLRCSPISGHKSVSWYQQVLGQGPQFIFQYYEKEERGRGNFPDRFSARQFPNYSSELNVNALLLGDSALYLCASTFDSWEKLFFGSGTQLSVL.

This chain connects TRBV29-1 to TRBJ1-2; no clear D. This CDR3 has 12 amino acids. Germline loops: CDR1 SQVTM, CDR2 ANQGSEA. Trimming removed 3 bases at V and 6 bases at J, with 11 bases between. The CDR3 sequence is CSVDRGYDGYTF. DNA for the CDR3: TGCAGCGTTGATCGCGGATATGATGGCTACACCTTC.

CDR3 residues: CASSWATNYEQYF. CDR3 DNA sequence: TGTGCCAGCAGCTGGGCGACGAACTACGAGCAGTACTTC. V usage is TRBV5-5 and J usage is TRBJ2-7, with D unresolved. Germline V CDR1 and CDR2: SGHKS, YYEKEE (reference sequence). The CDR3 loop spans 13 amino acids. Trimming pared 3 bases from V and 3 bases from J, leaving 10 bases between.

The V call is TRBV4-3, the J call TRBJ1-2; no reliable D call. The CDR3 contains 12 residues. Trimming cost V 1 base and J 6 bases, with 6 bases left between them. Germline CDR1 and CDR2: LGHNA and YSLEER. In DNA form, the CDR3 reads TGCGCCAGCAGCCAAGCGGGAGATGGCTACACCTTC. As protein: CASSQAGDGYTF.

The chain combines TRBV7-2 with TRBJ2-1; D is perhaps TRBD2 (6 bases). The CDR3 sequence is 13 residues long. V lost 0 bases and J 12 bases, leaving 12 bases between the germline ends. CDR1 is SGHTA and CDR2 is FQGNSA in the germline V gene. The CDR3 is CASSLAQAGRQFF. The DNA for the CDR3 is TGTGCCAGCAGCTTAGCGCAAGCGGGTCGGCAGTTCTTC.

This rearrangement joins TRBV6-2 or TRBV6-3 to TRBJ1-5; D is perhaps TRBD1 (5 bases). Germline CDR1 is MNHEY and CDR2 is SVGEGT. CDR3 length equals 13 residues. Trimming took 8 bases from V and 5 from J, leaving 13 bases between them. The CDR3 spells CASCPWGDQPQHF. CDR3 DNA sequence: TGTGCCAGCTGCCCCTGGGGGGATCAGCCCCAGCATTTT.

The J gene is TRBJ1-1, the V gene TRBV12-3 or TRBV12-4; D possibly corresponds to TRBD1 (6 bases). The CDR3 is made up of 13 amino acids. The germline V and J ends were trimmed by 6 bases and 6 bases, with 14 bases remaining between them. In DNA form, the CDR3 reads TGTGCCAGCAGGGGAGCAGGGGTTGCTGAAGCTTTCTTT. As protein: CASRGAGVAEAFF.

The CDR3 reads CAWSAQGGDRATNYGYTF. The CDR3 DNA reads TGTGCCTGGAGTGCCCAGGGGGGGGACAGGGCGACTAACTATGGCTACACCTTC. The rearrangement uses TRBV30 and TRBJ1-2; TRBD1 agrees at 9 bases. Germline trimming cut 1 base from V and 0 bases from J; bases unmatched to any gene: 12. From germline, CDR1 is GTSNPN and CDR2 SVGIG (reference sequence). The CDR3 extends over 18 amino acids.

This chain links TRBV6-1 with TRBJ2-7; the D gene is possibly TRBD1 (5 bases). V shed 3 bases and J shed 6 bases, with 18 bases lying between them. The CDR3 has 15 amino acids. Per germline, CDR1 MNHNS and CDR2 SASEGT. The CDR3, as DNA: TGTGCCAGCAGTGAGCCCGAAGGGGAAGACGTCGAGCAGTACTTC. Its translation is CASSEPEGEDVEQYF.

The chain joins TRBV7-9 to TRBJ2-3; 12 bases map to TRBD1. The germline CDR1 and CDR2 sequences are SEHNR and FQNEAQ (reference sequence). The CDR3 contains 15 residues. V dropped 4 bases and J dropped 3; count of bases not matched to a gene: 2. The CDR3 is CASSSGQGATDTQYF. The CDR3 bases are TGTGCCAGCAGCTCGGGACAGGGGGCTACAGATACGCAGTATTTT.

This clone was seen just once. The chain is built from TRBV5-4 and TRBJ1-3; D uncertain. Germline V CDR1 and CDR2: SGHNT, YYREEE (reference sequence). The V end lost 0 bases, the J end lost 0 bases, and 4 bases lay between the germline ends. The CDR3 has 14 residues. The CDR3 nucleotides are TGTGCCAGCAGCTTGGAGAGCTCTGGAAACACCATATATTTT. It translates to CASSLESSGNTIYF.

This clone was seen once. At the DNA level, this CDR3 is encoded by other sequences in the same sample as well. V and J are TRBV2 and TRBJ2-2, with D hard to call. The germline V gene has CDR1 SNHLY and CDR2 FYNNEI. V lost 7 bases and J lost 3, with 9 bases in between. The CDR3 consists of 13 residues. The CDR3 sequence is CASKARYTGELFF. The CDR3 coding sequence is TGTGCCAGCAAAGCAAGATACACCGGGGAGCTGTTTTTT.

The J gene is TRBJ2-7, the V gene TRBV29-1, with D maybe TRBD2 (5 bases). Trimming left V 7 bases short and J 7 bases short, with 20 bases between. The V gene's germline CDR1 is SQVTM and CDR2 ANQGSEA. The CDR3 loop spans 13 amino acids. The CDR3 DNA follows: TGCAGCGCCCGGACCGCGGGCTTTTGGGAGCAGTACTTC. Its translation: CSARTAGFWEQYF.

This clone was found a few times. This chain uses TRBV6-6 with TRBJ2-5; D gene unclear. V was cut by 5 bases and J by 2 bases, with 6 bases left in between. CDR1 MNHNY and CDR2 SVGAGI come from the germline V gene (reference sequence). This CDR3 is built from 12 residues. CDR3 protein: CASSRVQETQYF. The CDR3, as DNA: TGTGCCAGCAGTCGAGTACAAGAGACCCAGTACTTC.